The next 25 T cell receptor beta chains were all read from a single sample in a study of OX40 agonist ivuxolimab in advanced cancers. Using immunoSEQ multiplex PCR, the repertoire was profiled, and TCRdb retains in-frame clones only, with some absent. The sample yields about 26,000 clones, 85% to 90% seen once. Material: CD4+ or CD8+ T cells sorted from blood, obtained in a trial of the OX40 agonist ivuxolimab. These receptors were taken from an adult with an advanced solid tumor such as melanoma, head and neck, liver or kidney cancer.

V usage is TRBV29-1 and J usage is TRBJ1-5; 7 nucleotides align to TRBD1. The V gene's germline CDR1 is SQVTM and CDR2 ANQGSEA. CDR3 size: 15 residues. The CDR3 reads CSAVEGAGLNQPQHF. The CDR3 region has the DNA TGCAGTGCCGTCGAGGGGGCAGGCCTGAATCAGCCCCAGCATTTT.

Comments on this clone: Other DNA sequences in the sample encode the same CDR3. The chain employs TRBV7-9 and TRBJ1-1; tentative D call: TRBD1 (5 bases). V was trimmed by 3 bases and J by 0 bases, leaving 8 bases between them. This CDR3 is built from 14 residues. Germline V lookup: CDR1 SEHNR, CDR2 FQNEAQ (reference sequence). The CDR3 nucleotides read TGTGCCAGCAGCTTGGTAGGGGTGAACACTGAAGCTTTCTTT. Residues: CASSLVGVNTEAFF. The full variable domain, completed using reference TRBV7-9 and TRBJ1-1, is DTGVSQNPRHKITKRGQNVTFRCDPISEHNRLYWYRQTLGQGPEFLTYFQNEAQLEKSRLLSDRFSAERPKGSFSTLEIQRTEQGDSAMYLCASSLVGVNTEAFFGQGTRLTVV.

This clone was seen a single time. The chain is built from TRBV9 and TRBJ1-2, with 8 nucleotides matching TRBD1. The CDR3 length is 14 residues. Per germline, CDR1 SGDLS and CDR2 YYNGEE. J was trimmed by 7 bases and V by 0 bases; bases with no gene match: 5. The CDR3 loop is CASSVAGGAGGYTF. CDR3 in DNA: TGTGCCAGCAGCGTAGCAGGGGGCGCGGGTGGCTACACCTTC.

The chain recombines TRBV27 with TRBJ2-5; 15 bases fit TRBD2. The CDR3 is 15 amino acids. V was clipped by 3 bases and J by 4 bases; unmatched bases: 0. In germline, CDR1 is MNHEY, CDR2 SMNVEV (reference sequence). CDR3 DNA: TGTGCCAGCAGTTTGGGACTAGCGGGAGGAGAGACCCAGTACTTC. Its translation: CASSLGLAGGETQYF.

V gene TRBV6-6 combines with J gene TRBJ2-1, with TRBD2 identical over 9 bases. Germline V gene lookup returns CDR1 MNHNY and CDR2 SVGAGI (reference sequence). This CDR3 comprises 15 residues. The V and J ends lost 6 bases and 6 bases, in that order; junction bases with no gene match: 9. The CDR3: CASSPTGLAGNEQFF. Written as DNA, the CDR3 is TGTGCCAGCAGCCCTACGGGACTAGCCGGCAATGAGCAGTTCTTC.

V gene TRBV6-4 combines with J gene TRBJ2-7, with D maybe TRBD1 (5 bases). The CDR3 length is 13 residues. Trimming removed 7 bases at V and 4 bases at J, with 14 bases between. CDR1 and CDR2 (germline): MRHNA, SNTAGT. The CDR3 spells CASKQGLGYEQYF. The DNA of the CDR3 is TGTGCCAGCAAGCAGGGTTTAGGGTACGAGCAGTACTTC.

This clone was recorded once. The rearrangement joins TRBV9 to TRBJ2-2; D possibly corresponds to TRBD2 (5 bases). Deletions cut 1 base from V and 5 bases from J, with 12 bases between. This CDR3 has 15 amino acids. In germline, CDR1 is SGDLS, CDR2 YYNGEE. CDR3 loop: CASSVNPSGTGELFF. Here the CDR3 DNA reads TGTGCCAGCAGCGTAAACCCCTCGGGAACCGGGGAGCTGTTTTTT.

This chain joins TRBV7-9 and TRBJ2-7; 7 positions match TRBD1. V was pared by 6 bases and J by 3 bases, with 5 bases of the junction left unmatched. Germline V gene lookup returns CDR1 SEHNR and CDR2 FQNEAQ (reference sequence). The CDR3 totals 13 residues. CDR3 sequence (DNA): TGTGCCAGCAGTCTCACAGGGGTCTACGAGCAGTACTTC. It encodes CASSLTGVYEQYF.

This clone was counted once. This chain joins TRBV6-5 and TRBJ1-1; D is ambiguous. This CDR3 has 15 amino acids. V lost 0 bases to trimming and J lost 7 bases, with 15 bases between them. Germline V CDR1 and CDR2: MNHEY, SVGAGI. CDR3 sequence: CASSYSLGAAGEAFF. For the CDR3, the DNA is TGTGCCAGCAGTTACTCCTTAGGCGCCGCCGGTGAAGCTTTCTTT.

The chain has TRBV9 and TRBJ2-1; perhaps D is TRBD1 or TRBD2 (6 bases each). CDR1 is SGDLS and CDR2 is YYNGEE in the germline V gene. V was pared by 5 bases and J by 0 bases, with 15 bases between. CDR3 size: 16 residues. As DNA, the CDR3 is TGTGCCAGCAGTAAAAGGGGGGAGATCTCCTACAATGAGCAGTTCTTC. Its protein product is CASSKRGEISYNEQFF.

The chain uses TRBV7-8 and TRBJ2-1, with 10 bases matching TRBD2. The trim removed 4 bases at V and 4 bases at J, leaving 4 bases unmatched. Germline V gene data show CDR1 as SGHVS and CDR2 as FQNEAQ. The CDR3 totals 15 residues. The CDR3 region is CASSYLAGGYNEQFF. The CDR3, as DNA: TGTGCCAGCAGCTACTTAGCGGGGGGTTACAATGAGCAGTTCTTC.

The chain joins TRBV11-3 to TRBJ2-7, with 7 bases fitting TRBD1. This CDR3 has 14 residues. The germline V gene encodes CDR1 SGHNT and CDR2 YENEEA. Germline trimming cut 5 bases from V and 0 bases from J; bases unmatched to any gene: 4. CDR3 sequence (DNA): TGTGCCAGCAGCGGTCGGGACAGCTCCTACGAGCAGTACTTC. Translating gives CASSGRDSSYEQYF.

The V gene is TRBV7-3, the J gene TRBJ2-7; TRBD1 is a possible D gene (6 bases). Germline V lookup: CDR1 SGHTA, CDR2 FQGTGA. This CDR3 has 14 residues. Deletions cut 5 bases from V and 3 bases from J, with 14 bases between. The CDR3 sequence is CASSPPGHLYEQYF. The CDR3 bases are TGTGCCAGCAGCCCCCCGGGACATCTCTACGAGCAGTACTTC.

The J gene is TRBJ2-7, the V gene TRBV6-5; no clear D. The length of the CDR3 is 13 residues. From germline, CDR1 is MNHEY and CDR2 SVGAGI. Trimming removed 0 bases at V and 7 bases at J, with 10 bases between. DNA for the CDR3: TGTGCCAGCAGTTACTCGACGGTGGGAGAGCAGTACTTC. It encodes CASSYSTVGEQYF.

V gene TRBV28 combines with J gene TRBJ2-7; perhaps TRBD2 as D (6 bases). In germline, CDR1 is MDHEN, CDR2 SYDVKM. The CDR3 length is 15 residues. Trimming left V 2 bases short and J 2 bases short, with 13 bases between. As DNA, the CDR3 is TGTGCCAGCAGTTTAGGTAGCGGAGGCACCTACGAGCAGTACTTC. Translating it yields CASSLGSGGTYEQYF.

V usage is TRBV7-2 and J usage is TRBJ2-1; TRBD1 matches at 8 bases. J was trimmed by 4 bases and V by 6 bases; bases with no gene match: 2. The V gene's germline CDR1 is SGHTA and CDR2 FQGNSA. There are 13 residues in the CDR3. CDR3 sequence reads: CASRRTGYNEQFF. CDR3 DNA: TGTGCCAGCAGGAGGACAGGGTACAATGAGCAGTTCTTC.

This chain uses TRBV6-5 with TRBJ2-1; maybe TRBD2 (6 bases). The CDR3 has 11 residues. Trimming took off 8 bases at V and 10 bases at J, with 12 bases between the two ends. Germline-derived CDR1 and CDR2 are MNHEY and SVGAGI. The CDR3, as DNA: TGTGCCAGCTCCCTTGGGAGGGAGCAGTTCTTC. This encodes CASSLGREQFF.

This clone was seen just once. The chain is built from TRBV5-6 and TRBJ1-1; 8 bases fit TRBD1. In germline, CDR1 is SGHDT, CDR2 YYEEEE. V was clipped by 2 bases and J by 5 bases; unmatched bases: 8. This CDR3 spans 15 amino acids. Here the CDR3 DNA reads TGTGCCAGCAGCTTAGGGCAGGGGGCGTTGACTGAAGCTTTCTTT. Amino acids: CASSLGQGALTEAFF.

The J gene is TRBJ1-2, the V gene TRBV29-1; D gene ambiguous. CDR1 is SQVTM, CDR2 ANQGSEA, per germline. Trimming cost V 6 bases and J 1 base, with 9 bases left between them. The CDR3 has 12 amino acids. CDR3 in DNA: TGCAGCGTGCTGGACTTTAACTATGGCTACACCTTC. It codes for CSVLDFNYGYTF.

The V gene is TRBV27, the J gene TRBJ1-2; D not certain. The V end lost 6 bases, the J end lost 0 bases, and 14 bases lay between the germline ends. This CDR3 is built from 15 residues. The germline CDR1 and CDR2 sequences are MNHEY and SMNVEV (reference sequence). The DNA of the CDR3 is TGTGCCAGCAGCCCGTCAGGCTTTGCTAACTATGGCTACACCTTC. It is translated as CASSPSGFANYGYTF.

The CDR3 region has the DNA TGCGCCAGCAGCCAAGAGACTAGCGGTTCCGTCTCCTACAATGAGCAGTTCTTC. Residues: CASSQETSGSVSYNEQFF. The chain employs TRBV4-1 and TRBJ2-1, with 9 bases that match TRBD2. The junction had 6 bases not matched to a gene; V was cut back by 0 bases and J by 0 bases. The CDR3 totals 18 residues. The germline CDR1 and CDR2 sequences are MGHRA and YSYEKL.

The chain employs TRBV18 and TRBJ1-2, with D uncertain. In germline, CDR1 is KGHSH, CDR2 LQKENI. With 7 bases removed from V and 8 bases from J, the gap between germline ends came to 17 bases. This CDR3 is built from 13 residues. The DNA for the CDR3 is TGTGCCAGCTTAAGGAGCCCCGCTGACGGCTACACCTTC. Encoded protein: CASLRSPADGYTF.

The CDR3 spells CASSQNPGLADPRGTQYF. The CDR3 DNA is TGTGCCAGCAGCCAGAATCCGGGACTAGCGGACCCCCGAGGGACCCAGTACTTC. This sequence joins TRBV5-5 and TRBJ2-5; 11 bases line up with TRBD2. The ends lost 4 bases at V and 7 bases at J; junction bases unmatched: 18. Germline V CDR1 and CDR2: SGHKS, YYEKEE (reference sequence). This CDR3 has 18 residues.

V and J are TRBV4-2 and TRBJ1-2; 10 bases match TRBD1. Trimming cost V 1 base and J 1 base; bases outside gene matches: 9. CDR1 and CDR2 from the germline V gene are LGHNA and YNFKEQ. The CDR3 loop spans 18 amino acids. CDR3 protein: CASSQGGGTGVLNYGYTF. CDR3 sequence (DNA): TGTGCCAGCAGCCAAGGAGGTGGGACAGGGGTACTTAACTATGGCTACACCTTC.

This clone was seen a few times. The chain links TRBV7-3 to TRBJ2-3; 7 bases line up with TRBD1. Germline CDR1 reads SGHTA; CDR2 reads FQGTGA. The CDR3 consists of 16 residues. Trimming at V came to 5 bases and at J to 6 bases, leaving 14 bases not matched to a gene. The CDR3 region has the DNA TGTGCCAGCAGCCCGTTGGCCGGGACAGCCGTCGATACGCAGTATTTT. Its protein product is CASSPLAGTAVDTQYF.